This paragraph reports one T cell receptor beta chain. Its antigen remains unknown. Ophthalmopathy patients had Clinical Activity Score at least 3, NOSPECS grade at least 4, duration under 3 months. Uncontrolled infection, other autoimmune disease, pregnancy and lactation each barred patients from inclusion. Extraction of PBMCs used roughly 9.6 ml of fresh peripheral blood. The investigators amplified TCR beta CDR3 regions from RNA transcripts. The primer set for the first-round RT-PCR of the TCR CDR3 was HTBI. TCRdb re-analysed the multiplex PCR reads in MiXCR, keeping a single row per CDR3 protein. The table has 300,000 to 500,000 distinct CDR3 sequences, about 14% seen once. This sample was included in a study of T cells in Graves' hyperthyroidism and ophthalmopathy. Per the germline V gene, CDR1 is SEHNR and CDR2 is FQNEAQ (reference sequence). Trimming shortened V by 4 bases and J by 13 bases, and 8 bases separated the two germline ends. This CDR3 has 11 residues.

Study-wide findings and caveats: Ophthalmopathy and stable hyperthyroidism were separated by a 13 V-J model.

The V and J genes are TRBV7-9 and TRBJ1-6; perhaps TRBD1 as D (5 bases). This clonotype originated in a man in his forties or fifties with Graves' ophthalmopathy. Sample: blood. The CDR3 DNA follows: TGTGCCAGCAGCTCCCGGGACCCCCTCCACTTT. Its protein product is CASSSRDPLHF.